This TCR beta chain was obtained from a study of blood T cell repertoires in COVID-19. The CDR3 consists of 17 residues. Germline CDR1 reads SGHDT; CDR2 reads YYEEEE. V lost 0 bases, J lost 0 bases, and 6 bases stayed unmatched. Profiled with immunoSEQ multiplex PCR; TCRdb holds only in-frame clones, not every one. The sample has about 98,000 clones, around 82% seen once. The sequenced sample was peripheral blood. V is TRBV5-6 and J is TRBJ1-3; TRBD1 agrees at 7 bases. The source is a man aged 65-85 years with active or convalescent COVID-19. The DNA of the CDR3 is TGTGCCAGCAGCTTGGCCCTGACAGGGTCCTCTGGAAACACCATATATTTT. It codes for CASSLALTGSSGNTIYF.